The rows below give T cell receptor beta chains drawn from one sample of a study of T-cell reconstitution after alpha-beta-depleted transplantation in children. TCRdb itself ran the PCR reads through MiXCR, one entry per CDR3 protein. The data hold 450,000 to 550,000 distinct CDR3 sequences, with 10% to 12% observed a single time. Sequencing used PBMCs, mostly from graft donor cells, obtained 180 days after TCRalphabeta/CD19-depleted stem cell transplant. Every receptor here comes from a female patient aged 2 to 10 who had a stem cell transplant for aplastic anemia, so the T cells may come from the graft donor. Both conserved end residues are part of each CDR3. D genes are given only for firm matches. Clone size is given for some rows only: seen once, a few or many times, or a class if the clone is expanded.

clone size,V gene,J gene,CDR3 length,D gene,CDR3 protein,CDR3 DNA
few,TRBV7-9,TRBJ2-2,16,TRBD2,CGTLGREGSNTGELFF,TGTGGAACCCTCGGGCGGGAGGGATCCAACACCGGGGAGCTGTTTTTT
.,TRBV25-1,TRBJ2-1,14,.,CASSKETGRSEQFF,TGTGCCAGCAGTAAAGAGACTGGGCGAAGTGAGCAGTTCTTC
.,TRBV25-1,TRBJ2-4,12,.,CASSVGADSQYF,TGTGCCAGCAGTGTGGGGGCGGACAGTCAGTACTTC
.,TRBV12-5,TRBJ1-5,16,.,CASGSESGLSNQPQHF,TGTGCTAGTGGTTCGGAGTCTGGGTTGAGCAATCAGCCCCAGCATTTT
few,TRBV27,TRBJ2-7,16,TRBD2,CASSLSSNGGSYEQYF,TGTGCCAGCAGTTTATCGTCTAATGGCGGGAGTTACGAGCAGTACTTC
.,TRBV11-2,TRBJ2-3,15,.,CASSFGRVGTDTQYF,TGTGCCAGCAGCTTCGGCAGGGTGGGCACAGATACGCAGTATTTT
many,TRBV20-1,TRBJ1-5,16,TRBD1,CSANNRGSVGNQPQHF,TGCAGTGCTAACAACAGGGGTTCGGTTGGCAATCAGCCCCAGCATTTT
few,TRBV5-1,TRBJ2-1,16,TRBD1,CASSYWTGGSNNEQFF,TGCGCCAGCAGCTACTGGACAGGGGGCTCGAACAATGAGCAGTTCTTC
.,TRBV10-3,TRBJ1-4,12,.,CAISRGNEKLFF,TGTGCCATCAGCAGGGGAAATGAAAAACTGTTTTTT
few,TRBV20-1,TRBJ2-7,15,TRBD2,CSASRLAVSSYEQYF,TGCAGTGCTAGTAGACTAGCGGTAAGCTCCTACGAGCAGTACTTC
.,TRBV3-1,TRBJ2-5,17,TRBD2,CASKETSGRKDPETQYF,TGTGCCAGCAAGGAGACTAGCGGGAGGAAGGACCCTGAGACCCAGTACTTC
.,TRBV2,TRBJ2-5,17,.,CASSEGWVWRQEETQYF,TGTGCCAGCAGTGAAGGATGGGTTTGGAGGCAAGAGGAGACCCAGTACTTC
many,TRBV7-2,TRBJ1-5,16,.,CASSLLFRGSNQPQHF,TGTGCCAGCAGCTTACTGTTCAGGGGTAGCAATCAGCCCCAGCATTTT
.,TRBV7-6,TRBJ2-7,15,TRBD1,CASSPRTGGSYEQYF,TGTGCCAGCAGCCCTCGGACAGGGGGCTCCTACGAGCAGTACTTC
few,TRBV19,TRBJ1-5,13,TRBD1,CATAQGGNQPQHF,TGTGCCACGGCACAGGGGGGCAATCAGCCCCAGCATTTT
few,TRBV27,TRBJ2-7,15,TRBD1,CASSFRTGDSYEQYF,TGTGCCAGCAGTTTCCGGACAGGGGACTCCTACGAGCAGTACTTC
.,TRBV4-3,TRBJ2-3,14,TRBD2,CASSHPSGRNTQYF,TGCGCCAGCAGCCATCCTAGCGGGAGAAATACGCAGTATTTT
few,TRBV6-2/TRBV6-3,TRBJ2-1,17,TRBD2,CASSSATSESSYNEQFF,TGTGCCAGCAGTTCCGCGACTAGCGAGAGCTCCTACAATGAGCAGTTCTTC
many,TRBV28,TRBJ2-1,16,.,CASSLGSGSSYNEQFF,TGTGCCAGCAGTTTAGGGAGCGGAAGCTCCTACAATGAGCAGTTCTTC
many,TRBV9,TRBJ2-1,20,TRBD2,CASSGPGTSGRSAHYNEQFF,TGTGCCAGCAGCGGACCCGGGACTAGCGGGAGATCCGCCCACTACAATGAGCAGTTCTTC
.,TRBV6-2/TRBV6-3,TRBJ2-3,15,TRBD2,CASKLTSGSTDTQYF,TGTGCCAGCAAGCTGACTAGCGGGAGCACAGATACGCAGTATTTT
.,TRBV7-6,TRBJ2-1,18,TRBD2,CASSPRPGLAGVYNEQFF,TGTGCCAGCAGCCCACGCCCGGGACTAGCGGGAGTCTACAATGAGCAGTTCTTC
many,TRBV29-1,TRBJ1-2,12,.,CSVETGDYGYTF,TGCAGCGTTGAAACAGGCGACTATGGCTACACCTTC
.,TRBV14,TRBJ2-1,13,.,CASSPYKYNEQFF,TGTGCCAGCAGCCCCTACAAATACAATGAGCAGTTCTTC